This T cell receptor beta chain stems from a study of T cell responses to AZD1222 COVID-19 vaccine. The overall study: Both about-4-week and about-12-week second-dose recipients were combined. Overall study findings and caveats: At baseline, seropositivity was found in only a handful of AZD1222 recipients. Most donors were white British and more were female, and clonal diversity was possibly underestimated. CD4 TCRs covered the whole spike, strongest at regions 160-218 and 743-854.

Note on this clone: Its antigen remains unknown.

The repertoire was sequenced with immunoSEQ multiplex PCR; TCRdb's copy has only in-frame clones and lacks some. The sample has roughly 100,000 clones, 93% seen once. Trimming cost V 0 bases and J 0 bases, with 8 bases left between them. Germline CDR1 and CDR2: SGHNT and YENEEA. The CDR3 has 16 amino acids. This TCR was recovered from an adult in good health. The specimen comprised peripheral blood, sampled on day 0 of AZD1222 vaccination. The V and J genes are TRBV11-3 and TRBJ2-2; no reliable D call. This CDR3 is CASSLDTFANTGELFF. The CDR3 DNA is TGTGCCAGCAGCTTAGACACGTTCGCGAACACCGGGGAGCTGTTTTTT.